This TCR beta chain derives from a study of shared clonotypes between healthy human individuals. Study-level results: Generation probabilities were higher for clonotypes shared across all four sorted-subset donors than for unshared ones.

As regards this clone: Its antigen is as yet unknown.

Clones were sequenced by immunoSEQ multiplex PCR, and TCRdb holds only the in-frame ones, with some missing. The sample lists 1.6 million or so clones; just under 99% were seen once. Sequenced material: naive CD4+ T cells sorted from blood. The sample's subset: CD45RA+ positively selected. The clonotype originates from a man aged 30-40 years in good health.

Here the CDR3 DNA reads TGTGCCAGCAGTGCGTCTATTTCCTACGAGCAGTACTTC. It specifies CASSASISYEQYF. The chain uses TRBV6-1 and TRBJ2-7; no clear D gene. Germline-derived CDR1 and CDR2 are MNHNS and SASEGT. The CDR3 spans 13 residues. V dropped 4 bases and J dropped 1 base, with 8 bases sitting between them.